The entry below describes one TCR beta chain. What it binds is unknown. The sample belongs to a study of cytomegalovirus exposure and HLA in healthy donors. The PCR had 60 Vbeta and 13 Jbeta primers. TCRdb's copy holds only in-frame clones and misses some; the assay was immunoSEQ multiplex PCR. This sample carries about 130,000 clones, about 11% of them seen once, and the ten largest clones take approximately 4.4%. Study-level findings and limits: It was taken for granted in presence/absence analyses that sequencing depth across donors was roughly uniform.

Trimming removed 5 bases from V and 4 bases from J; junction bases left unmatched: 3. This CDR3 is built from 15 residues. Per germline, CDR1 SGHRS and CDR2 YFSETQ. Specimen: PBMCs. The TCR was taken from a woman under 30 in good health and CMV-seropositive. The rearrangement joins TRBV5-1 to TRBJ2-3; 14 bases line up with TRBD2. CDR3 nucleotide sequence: TGCGCCAGCAGGGGACTAGCGGGAGTGGCAGATACGCAGTATTTT. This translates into CASRGLAGVADTQYF.